Sequencing of this T cell receptor beta chain was carried out in a study of T-cell reconstitution after alpha-beta-depleted transplantation in children (dated by TCRdb to the mid-2010s). The study in broad terms: Using TCR repertoire profiling, the study quantitatively followed how T-cell immune reconstitution unfolded in children after TCRalphabeta/CD19-depleted allogeneic hematopoietic cell transplantation. Beyond this particular receptor, the publication reports: The frequencies of hyperexpanded clones fell over the following months, and after one year, T-cell counts and TCRbeta diversity were mostly attributed to newly produced T cells. The high TCRbeta diversity at day 60 in some patients was ascribed to recipient T cells and intrathymic progenitors that had survived conditioning. About two months after transplant, the apparently early recovery of alphabetaT-cell counts reportedly depended on just several hundred clones that had expanded rapidly and came from non-depleted graft cells.

To prepare the library, PCR was applied. TCRdb lists the instrument as Illumina HiSeq 2500. TCR library preparation used molecular barcoding, with unique molecular identifiers applied to normalize quantification of the TCRbeta repertoire. TCRdb reprocessed the public reads (quality trimming at Q25 with fastp, clone calling with MiXCR) and kept in-frame beta chains. Entries are consolidated by CDR3 protein sequence, retaining the most common genes and DNA. The sample table shows more than 400,000 distinct CDR3 sequences, and roughly 10% are seen once. The top ten clones comprise less than 15% of the sample. The treatment or condition label, as the study defines it: allogeneic hematopoietic cell transplantation with graft depleted of TCRalphabeta T cells and CD19 B cells. The children who served as transplant recipients had been given grafts of TCRalphabeta/CD19-depleted allogeneic hematopoietic cells.

This clonotype was seen more than once but under ten times. What this receptor recognizes is not known. One base away there is no much larger clone; base qualities are not given. Counted from cysteine to phenylalanine, this CDR3 has 12 amino acids. Only the CDR3 part of the read is kept: 36 bases, read in frame from the first base. Via the germline V gene (reference sequence), CDR1 is DFQATT and CDR2 SNEGSKA. Trimming takes 5 bases from V and 5 bases from J, and the germline ends sit 13 bases apart. The input for sequencing was PBMCs, mostly from graft donor cells, taken 180 days after TCRalphabeta/CD19-depleted stem cell transplant. The TCR sequence derives from a female patient aged 2-9 years who had a stem cell transplant for aplastic anemia, so the T cells may come from the graft donor. The chain is encoded by TRBV20-1 joined to TRBJ2-7; the D gene cannot be resolved reliably. The DNA reads as follows: TGCAGTGCTGCCCGCCCCGCCAACGAGCAGTACTTC. This sequence encodes CSAARPANEQYF.